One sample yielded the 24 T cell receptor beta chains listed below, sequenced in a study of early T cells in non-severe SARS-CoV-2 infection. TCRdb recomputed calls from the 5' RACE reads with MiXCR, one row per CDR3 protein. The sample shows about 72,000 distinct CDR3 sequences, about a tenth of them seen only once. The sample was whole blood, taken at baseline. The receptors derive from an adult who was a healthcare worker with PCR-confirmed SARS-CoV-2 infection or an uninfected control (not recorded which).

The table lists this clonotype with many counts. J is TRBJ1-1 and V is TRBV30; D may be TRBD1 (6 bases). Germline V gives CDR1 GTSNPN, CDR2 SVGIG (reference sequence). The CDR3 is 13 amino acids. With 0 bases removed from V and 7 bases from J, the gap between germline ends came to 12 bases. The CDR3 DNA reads TGTGCCTGGAGTGTCACAGGGTGGGGTGAAGCTTTCTTT. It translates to CAWSVTGWGEAFF.

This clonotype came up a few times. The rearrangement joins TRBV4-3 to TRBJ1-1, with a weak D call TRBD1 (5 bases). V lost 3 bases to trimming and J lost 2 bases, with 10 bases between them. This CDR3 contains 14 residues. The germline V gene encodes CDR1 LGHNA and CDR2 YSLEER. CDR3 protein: CASSQGRSNTEAFF. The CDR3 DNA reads TGCGCCAGCAGCCAGGGACGGTCTAACACTGAAGCTTTCTTT.

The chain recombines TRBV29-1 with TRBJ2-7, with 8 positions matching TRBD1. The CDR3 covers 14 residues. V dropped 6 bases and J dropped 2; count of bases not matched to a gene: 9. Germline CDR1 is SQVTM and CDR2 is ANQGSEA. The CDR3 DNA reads TGCAGCGTCCAAGGGGGACAGGCGACCTACGAGCAGTACTTC. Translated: CSVQGGQATYEQYF.

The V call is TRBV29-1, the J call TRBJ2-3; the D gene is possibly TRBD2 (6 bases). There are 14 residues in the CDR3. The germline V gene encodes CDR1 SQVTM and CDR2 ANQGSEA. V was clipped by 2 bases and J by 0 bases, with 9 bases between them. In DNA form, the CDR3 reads TGCAGCGTTGAATTGGAGGGCAGCACAGATACGCAGTATTTT. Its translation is CSVELEGSTDTQYF.

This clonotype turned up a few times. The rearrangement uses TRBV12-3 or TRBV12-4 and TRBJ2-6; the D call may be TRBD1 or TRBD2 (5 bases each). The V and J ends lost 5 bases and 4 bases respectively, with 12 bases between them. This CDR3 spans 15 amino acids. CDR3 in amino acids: CASSGEGSGANVLTF. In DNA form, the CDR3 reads TGTGCCAGCAGTGGAGAGGGGTCCGGGGCCAACGTCCTGACTTTC.

CDR3 sequence reads: CASKDSGTSLYNEQFF. The DNA for the CDR3 is TGTGCCAGTAAAGATTCCGGGACTAGTCTCTACAATGAGCAGTTCTTC. The chain joins TRBV19 to TRBJ2-1, with 8 positions matching TRBD2. The germline gives CDR1 LNHDA, CDR2 SQIVND (reference sequence). This CDR3 region has 16 residues. V shed 7 bases, J shed 3 bases, and the junction held 11 bases outside the gene matches.

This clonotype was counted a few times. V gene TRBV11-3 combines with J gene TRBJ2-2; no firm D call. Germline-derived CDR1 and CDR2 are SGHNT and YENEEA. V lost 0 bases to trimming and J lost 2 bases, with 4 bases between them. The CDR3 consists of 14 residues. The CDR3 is CASSLEGNTGELFF. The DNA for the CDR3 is TGTGCCAGCAGCTTAGAAGGAAACACCGGGGAGCTGTTTTTT.

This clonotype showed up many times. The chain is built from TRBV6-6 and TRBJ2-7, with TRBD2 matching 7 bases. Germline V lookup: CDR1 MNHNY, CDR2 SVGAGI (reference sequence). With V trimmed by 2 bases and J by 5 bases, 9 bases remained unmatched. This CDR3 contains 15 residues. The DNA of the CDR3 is TGTGCCAGCAGTTACGGTACCGGGGGGATTAACGAGCAGTACTTC. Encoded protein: CASSYGTGGINEQYF.

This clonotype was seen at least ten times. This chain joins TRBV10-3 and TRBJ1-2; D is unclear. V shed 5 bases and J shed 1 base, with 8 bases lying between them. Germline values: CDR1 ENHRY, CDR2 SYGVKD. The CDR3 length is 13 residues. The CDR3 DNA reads TGTGCCATCAGTTTTGAGGGTAACTATGGCTACACCTTC. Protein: CAISFEGNYGYTF.

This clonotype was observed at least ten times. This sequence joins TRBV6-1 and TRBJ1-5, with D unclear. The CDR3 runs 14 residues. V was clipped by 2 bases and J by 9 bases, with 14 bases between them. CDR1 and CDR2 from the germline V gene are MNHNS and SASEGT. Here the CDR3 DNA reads TGTGCCAGCAGTGAAAAACATACCGGACGGCCCCAGCATTTT. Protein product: CASSEKHTGRPQHF.

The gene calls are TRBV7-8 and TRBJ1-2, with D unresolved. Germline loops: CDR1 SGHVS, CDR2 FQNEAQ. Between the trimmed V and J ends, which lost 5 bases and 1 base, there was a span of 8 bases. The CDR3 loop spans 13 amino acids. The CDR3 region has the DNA TGTGCCAGCAGCAGCGATTTTAACTATGGCTACACCTTC. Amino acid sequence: CASSSDFNYGYTF.

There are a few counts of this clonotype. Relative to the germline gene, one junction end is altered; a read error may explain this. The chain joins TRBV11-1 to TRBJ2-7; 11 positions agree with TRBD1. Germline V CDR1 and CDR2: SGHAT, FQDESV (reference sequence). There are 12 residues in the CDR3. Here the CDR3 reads CASSSRDRGKSF. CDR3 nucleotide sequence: TGTGCCAGCAGCTCACGGGACAGGGGGAAATCTTTC. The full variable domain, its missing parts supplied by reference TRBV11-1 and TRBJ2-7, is EAEVAQSPRYKITEKSQAVAFWCDPISGHATLYWYRQILGQGPELLVQFQDESVVDDSQLPKDRFSAERLKGVDSTLKIQPAELGDSAMYLCASSSRDRGKSFGPGTRLTVT.

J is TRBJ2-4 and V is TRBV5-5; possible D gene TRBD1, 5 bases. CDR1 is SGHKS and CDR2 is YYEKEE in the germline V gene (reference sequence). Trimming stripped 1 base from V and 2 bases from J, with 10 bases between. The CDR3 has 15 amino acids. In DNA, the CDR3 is TGTGCCAGCAGCTTGTACATGGGGCCCAAAAACATTCAGTACTTC. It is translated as CASSLYMGPKNIQYF.

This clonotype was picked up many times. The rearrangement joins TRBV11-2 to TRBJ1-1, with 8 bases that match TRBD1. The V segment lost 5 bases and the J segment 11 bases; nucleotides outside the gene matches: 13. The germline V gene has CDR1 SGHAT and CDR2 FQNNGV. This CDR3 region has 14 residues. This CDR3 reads CASSTSPRTGWAFF. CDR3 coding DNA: TGTGCCAGCAGCACCAGCCCTAGGACAGGGTGGGCTTTCTTT.

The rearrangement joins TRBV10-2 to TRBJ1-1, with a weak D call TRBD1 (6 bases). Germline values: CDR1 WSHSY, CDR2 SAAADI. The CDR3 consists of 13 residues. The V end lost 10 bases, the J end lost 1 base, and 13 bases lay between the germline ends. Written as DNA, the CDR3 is TGCGCCACCTCAGGGGACCCGAACACTGAAGCTTTCTTT. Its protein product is CATSGDPNTEAFF.

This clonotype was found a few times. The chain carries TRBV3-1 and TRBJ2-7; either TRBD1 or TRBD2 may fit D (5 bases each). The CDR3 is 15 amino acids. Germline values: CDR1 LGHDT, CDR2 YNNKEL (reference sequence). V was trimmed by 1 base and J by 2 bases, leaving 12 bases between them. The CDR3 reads CASSQARGMAYEQYF. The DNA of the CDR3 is TGTGCCAGCAGCCAAGCGAGGGGCATGGCCTACGAGCAGTACTTC.

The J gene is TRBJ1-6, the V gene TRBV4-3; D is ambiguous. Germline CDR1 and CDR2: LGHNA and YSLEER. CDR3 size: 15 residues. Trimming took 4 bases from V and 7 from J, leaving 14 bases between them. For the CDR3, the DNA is TGCGCCAGCAGCCTTAGGGAGCCGTTCAATTCACCCCTCCACTTT. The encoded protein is CASSLREPFNSPLHF.

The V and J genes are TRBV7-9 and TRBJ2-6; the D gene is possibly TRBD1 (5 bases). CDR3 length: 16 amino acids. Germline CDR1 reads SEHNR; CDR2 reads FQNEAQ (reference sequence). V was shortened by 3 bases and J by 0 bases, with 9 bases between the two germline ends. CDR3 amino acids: CASSFTGDSGANVLTF. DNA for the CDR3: TGTGCCAGCAGCTTTACAGGAGACTCTGGGGCCAACGTCCTGACTTTC.

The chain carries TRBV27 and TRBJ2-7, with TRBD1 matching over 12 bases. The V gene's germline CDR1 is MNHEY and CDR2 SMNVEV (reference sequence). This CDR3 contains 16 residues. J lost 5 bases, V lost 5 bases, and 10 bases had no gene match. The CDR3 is CASSRVRDRGRNEQYF. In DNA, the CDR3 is TGTGCCAGCAGTAGAGTTCGGGACAGGGGGCGGAACGAGCAGTACTTC.

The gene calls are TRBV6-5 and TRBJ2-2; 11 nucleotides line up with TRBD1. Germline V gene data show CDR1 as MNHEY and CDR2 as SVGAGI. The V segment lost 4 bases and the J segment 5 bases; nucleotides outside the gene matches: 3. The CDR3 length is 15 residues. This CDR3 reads CASSSGQGATGELFF. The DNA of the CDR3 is TGTGCCAGCAGTTCAGGACAGGGGGCGACCGGGGAGCTGTTTTTT.

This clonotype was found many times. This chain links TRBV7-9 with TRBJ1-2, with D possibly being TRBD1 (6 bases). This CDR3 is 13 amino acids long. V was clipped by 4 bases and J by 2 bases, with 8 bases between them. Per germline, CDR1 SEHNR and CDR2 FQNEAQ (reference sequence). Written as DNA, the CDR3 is TGTGCCAGCAGCTCCGGACAGAACTATGGCTACACCTTC. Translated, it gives CASSSGQNYGYTF. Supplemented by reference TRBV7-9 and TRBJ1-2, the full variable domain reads DTGVSQNPRHKITKRGQNVTFRCDPISEHNRLYWYRQTLGQGPEFLTYFQNEAQLEKSRLLSDRFSAERPKGSFSTLEIQRTEQGDSAMYLCASSSGQNYGYTFGSGTRLTVV.

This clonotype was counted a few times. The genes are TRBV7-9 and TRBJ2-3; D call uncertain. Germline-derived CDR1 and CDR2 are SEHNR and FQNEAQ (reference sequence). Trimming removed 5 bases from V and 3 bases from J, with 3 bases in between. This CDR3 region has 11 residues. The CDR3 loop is CASSETDTQYF. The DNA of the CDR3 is TGTGCCAGCAGCGAAACAGATACGCAGTATTTT.

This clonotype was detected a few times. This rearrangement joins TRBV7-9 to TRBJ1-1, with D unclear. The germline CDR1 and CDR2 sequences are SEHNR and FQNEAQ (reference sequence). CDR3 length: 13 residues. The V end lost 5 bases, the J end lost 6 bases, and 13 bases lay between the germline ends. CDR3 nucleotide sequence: TGTGCCAGCAGCCCTAGTTGGGGTTCTGAAGCTTTCTTT. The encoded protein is CASSPSWGSEAFF.

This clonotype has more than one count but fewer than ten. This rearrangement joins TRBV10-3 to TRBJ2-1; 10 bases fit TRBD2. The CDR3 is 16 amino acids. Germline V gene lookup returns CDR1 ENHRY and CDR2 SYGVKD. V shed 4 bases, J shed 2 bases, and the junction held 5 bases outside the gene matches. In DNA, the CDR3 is TGTGCCATCAGTGCCAGCGGGGGGGCCACCTACAATGAGCAGTTCTTC. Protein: CAISASGGATYNEQFF.